This T cell receptor (beta chain) originates from a study of neurological immune-mediated disorders. Findings and limits, study-wide: When the repertoires were grouped phylogenetically, those of 18 of the 34 multiple sclerosis patients came together in a single cluster of related CDR3 sequences, which points to a possible repertoire-level signature. Clinical features showed no association with the multiple sclerosis repertoire cluster, and MRI features showed none either. The expanded clones of different subjects shared no CDR3 amino acid sequences (suggesting private repertoires in all groups).

TCRdb re-called the 5' RACE reads through MiXCR, storing one row per CDR3 protein. This sample carries 50,000 to 75,000 distinct CDR3 sequences, over 4% of them seen once, and the ten largest clones take roughly 2.6%. Trimming took off 2 bases at V and 5 bases at J, with 4 bases between the two ends. CDR1 WNHNN and CDR2 SYGVQD come from the germline V gene (reference sequence). There are 12 residues in the CDR3. This clonotype was recorded many times. Its cognate antigen is unknown. The source of this sequence is a man in his forties or fifties with multiple sclerosis. This chain connects TRBV10-1 to TRBJ2-4; D gene unclear. Sequencing input: PBMCs. CDR3 in amino acids: CASSENQNIQYF. CDR3 in DNA: TGCGCCAGCAGTGAGAACCAAAACATTCAGTACTTC.